The 9 T cell receptor beta chains in this list originate from one sample, sequenced in a study of OX40 agonist ivuxolimab in advanced cancers. TCRdb's copy holds only in-frame clones and misses some; the assay was immunoSEQ multiplex PCR. Found here are about 66,000 clones, around 82% of them singletons; the top ten hold 4.4%. This material consisted of CD4+ or CD8+ T cells sorted from blood, taken in a trial of the OX40 agonist ivuxolimab. These receptors were obtained from an adult with an advanced solid tumor such as melanoma, head and neck, liver or kidney cancer.

This clone has a single count. At one of its ends the junction is not consistent with the germline gene, which may arise from a read error. The rearrangement joins TRBV7-2 to TRBJ2-7; 8 bases agree with TRBD1. Germline loops: CDR1 SGHTA, CDR2 FQGNSA. This CDR3 contains 14 residues. CDR3 sequence (DNA): TGTGCCAGCAGTTTAGACAGGGGAACCTACGAGCAGTACTTC. It translates to CASSLDRGTYEQYF.

This clone occurred a few times. Here the CDR3 reads CASSLSTGGNTF. The CDR3, as DNA: TGTGCCAGCAGCCTCTCGACAGGGGGCAACACCTTC. The chain uses TRBV28 and TRBJ1-2; 10 bases line up with TRBD1. The CDR3 contains 12 residues. V lost 6 bases and J lost 12; bases outside the gene matches: 7. Germline V gene sequence: CDR1 MDHEN, CDR2 SYDVKM.

This clone was detected only once. This chain joins TRBV12-5 and TRBJ2-4, with 8 bases lining up with TRBD1. In germline, CDR1 is LGHNT, CDR2 FRNRAP. The CDR3 is 16 amino acids. V was clipped by 1 base and J by 3 bases; unmatched bases: 5. The CDR3 reads CASGLETTGVKNIQYF. In DNA, the CDR3 is TGTGCTAGTGGTTTGGAAACGACAGGGGTCAAAAACATTCAGTACTTC.

V gene TRBV29-1 combines with J gene TRBJ2-2, with 7 bases aligning to TRBD1. This CDR3 region has 13 residues. The V and J ends lost 1 base and 15 bases, in that order; junction bases with no gene match: 11. Per the germline V gene, CDR1 is SQVTM and CDR2 is ANQGSEA. CDR3 protein: CSVEAPGQKWMFF. The CDR3, as DNA: TGCAGCGTTGAAGCTCCGGGACAGAAATGGATGTTTTTT.

The chain has TRBV29-1 and TRBJ1-4; TRBD1 is a possible D gene (6 bases). The CDR3 totals 14 residues. The germline V gene has CDR1 SQVTM and CDR2 ANQGSEA. Deletions cut 4 bases from V and 7 bases from J, with 16 bases between. The CDR3 sequence is CSVVEGGRREKLFF. The CDR3, as DNA: TGCAGCGTTGTTGAGGGGGGAAGGCGTGAAAAACTGTTTTTT. The entire variable domain, with the rest obtained from reference TRBV29-1 and TRBJ1-4, is as follows: SAVISQKPSRDICQRGTSLTIQCQVDSQVTMMFWYRQQPGQSLTLIATANQGSEATYESGFVIDKFPISRPNLTFSTLTVSNMSPEDSSIYLCSVVEGGRREKLFFGSGTQLSVL.

This clone is medium-sized (0.01 to 0.1%) within its sample. The chain is built from TRBV5-1 and TRBJ2-7; the match to TRBD1 covers 10 bases. The CDR3 consists of 15 residues. Germline loops: CDR1 SGHRS, CDR2 YFSETQ. V shed 4 bases and J 2 bases; nucleotides not matched to a gene: 6. The CDR3 nucleotides are TGCGCCAGCAGCGTAGGGACAGGGGTAACCTACGAGCAGTACTTC. This sequence encodes CASSVGTGVTYEQYF.

The chain combines TRBV18 with TRBJ2-1, with D perhaps TRBD2 (6 bases). The CDR3 contains 16 residues. V was pared by 5 bases and J by 0 bases, with 14 bases between. The germline CDR1 and CDR2 sequences are KGHSH and LQKENI. CDR3 bases: TGTGCCAGCTCATCTGTGGGAGGAAGCTCCTACAATGAGCAGTTCTTC. It is translated as CASSSVGGSSYNEQFF.

V usage is TRBV5-4 and J usage is TRBJ1-2; D ambiguous. The germline CDR1 and CDR2 sequences are SGHNT and YYREEE (reference sequence). The CDR3 spans 14 residues. V lost 4 bases to trimming and J lost 2 bases, with 12 bases between them. CDR3 loop: CASSRGSANYGYTF. The CDR3 DNA is TGTGCCAGCAGCCGAGGATCCGCCAACTATGGCTACACCTTC.

The chain carries TRBV6-1 and TRBJ1-6; D perhaps matches TRBD1 (6 bases). V lost 4 bases, J lost 10 bases, and 20 bases lay in between. Germline CDR1 MNHNS, CDR2 SASEGT. The CDR3 spans 16 residues. The CDR3 coding sequence is TGTGCCAGCAGTGCCGGGGGTATGGGAGGGGGATCACCCCTCCACTTT. Amino acids: CASSAGGMGGGSPLHF.